These 20 T cell receptor beta chains share one sample of origin, sequenced in a study of blood T cell repertoires in COVID-19. Clones were sequenced by immunoSEQ multiplex PCR, and TCRdb holds only the in-frame ones, with some missing. The sample lists just over 250,000 clones; approximately 89% were seen once. What was sequenced was peripheral blood. The receptors originated from a man in his forties who had recovered from COVID-19.

This chain links TRBV5-4 with TRBJ2-5; 8 nucleotides agree with TRBD2. Germline assignment: CDR1 SGHNT and CDR2 YYREEE (reference sequence). This CDR3 region has 15 residues. J lost 5 bases, V lost 6 bases, and 12 bases had no gene match. The CDR3 DNA is TGTGCCAGCACCAAAAGCACAGGGACTAGTGAGACCCAGTACTTC. Protein sequence: CASTKSTGTSETQYF.

This chain joins TRBV15 and TRBJ1-5, with TRBD1 matching over 10 bases. Germline trimming cut 1 base from V and 6 bases from J; bases unmatched to any gene: 6. Germline values: CDR1 LNHNV, CDR2 YYDKDF (reference sequence). The CDR3 has 16 residues. CDR3 region: CATSRALDRGTQPQHF. The DNA for the CDR3 is TGTGCCACCAGCAGAGCCCTGGACAGGGGGACTCAGCCCCAGCATTTT.

V is TRBV7-2 and J is TRBJ1-2; 9 bases are shared with TRBD1. The CDR3 spans 15 residues. Germline assignment: CDR1 SGHTA and CDR2 FQGNSA. Trimming took 0 bases from V and 8 from J; bases not matched to a gene: 7. CDR3 region: CASSLAGFGTGGYTF. In DNA, the CDR3 is TGTGCCAGCAGCTTAGCTGGATTTGGGACAGGGGGCTACACCTTC.

This chain joins TRBV12-3 or TRBV12-4 and TRBJ1-2; D uncertain. Trimming stripped 6 bases from V and 2 bases from J, with 10 bases between. This CDR3 has 13 amino acids. CDR3 bases: TGTGCCAGCAGAGAGGCAGCGAACTATGGCTACACCTTC. Translated, it gives CASREAANYGYTF.

CDR3 residues: CASSPDTWNYGYTF. The CDR3 DNA follows: TGTGCCAGCAGTCCAGACACTTGGAACTATGGCTACACCTTC. This chain links TRBV6-5 with TRBJ1-2; D is ambiguous. The CDR3 sequence is 14 residues long. Trimming cost V 5 bases and J 2 bases, with 12 bases left between them. The germline gives CDR1 MNHEY, CDR2 SVGAGI.

V is TRBV7-9 and J is TRBJ1-2; D not resolved. The ends were cut back, 5 bases at V and 0 bases at J, with 10 bases in the middle. Germline CDR1 and CDR2: SEHNR and FQNEAQ (reference sequence). The CDR3 loop spans 14 amino acids. The CDR3 spells CASSHDTPNYGYTF. CDR3 nucleotide sequence: TGTGCCAGCAGCCACGACACCCCTAACTATGGCTACACCTTC.

The genes are TRBV5-4 and TRBJ2-7, with D perhaps matching TRBD1 (6 bases). The CDR3 sequence is 16 residues long. Per the germline V gene, CDR1 is SGHNT and CDR2 is YYREEE (reference sequence). V lost 4 bases and J lost 6, with 23 bases in between. The CDR3 sequence: CASSPETGPFFSEQYF. The CDR3 DNA reads as TGTGCCAGCAGCCCCGAGACAGGACCGTTTTTCTCCGAGCAGTACTTC.

The chain has TRBV4-1 and TRBJ1-2; tentative D call: TRBD1 (5 bases). Germline V CDR1 and CDR2: MGHRA, YSYEKL. CDR3 length: 14 residues. Trimming stripped 1 base from V and 7 bases from J, with 13 bases between. The CDR3: CASSQVTGVGGYTF. CDR3 bases: TGCGCCAGCAGCCAAGTGACGGGGGTCGGTGGCTACACCTTC.

The genes are TRBV5-4 and TRBJ2-3; 11 nucleotides line up with TRBD2. The germline V gene has CDR1 SGHNT and CDR2 YYREEE (reference sequence). V shed 0 bases, J shed 2 bases, and the junction held 5 bases outside the gene matches. The CDR3 is 17 amino acids. Here the CDR3 reads CASSLDVTSGVTDTQYF. DNA for the CDR3: TGTGCCAGCAGCTTGGATGTGACTAGCGGGGTCACAGATACGCAGTATTTT.

This chain joins TRBV4-1 and TRBJ1-5; D remains ambiguous. The CDR3 is made up of 14 amino acids. Trimming removed 0 bases from V and 9 bases from J, with 12 bases in between. Germline CDR1 and CDR2: MGHRA and YSYEKL. CDR3 region: CASSQEASVGPQHF. CDR3 nucleotide sequence: TGCGCCAGCAGCCAAGAAGCCTCGGTCGGGCCCCAGCATTTT.

V usage is TRBV14 and J usage is TRBJ2-7; 7 nucleotides match TRBD2. V dropped 4 bases and J dropped 4; count of bases not matched to a gene: 4. Germline-derived CDR1 and CDR2 are SGHDN and FVKESK. The length of the CDR3 is 13 residues. The chain's CDR3 is CASSPGGGYEQYF. CDR3 coding DNA: TGTGCCAGCAGCCCAGGCGGGGGATACGAGCAGTACTTC.

The chain carries TRBV19 and TRBJ1-6; maybe TRBD1 (6 bases). The CDR3 is 14 residues long. Germline V CDR1 and CDR2: LNHDA, SQIVND (reference sequence). V lost 7 bases to trimming and J lost 5 bases, with 12 bases between them. The CDR3 nucleotides read TGTGCCAGTACGGGGACATGGAATAATTCACCCCTCCACTTT. This gives the protein CASTGTWNNSPLHF. Filled out from reference TRBV19 and TRBJ1-6, the complete variable domain reads DGGITQSPKYLFRKEGQNVTLSCEQNLNHDAMYWYRQDPGQGLRLIYYSQIVNDFQKGDIAEGYSVSREKKESFPLTVTSAQKNPTAFYLCASTGTWNNSPLHFGNGTRLTVT.

The chain links TRBV21-1 to TRBJ1-1; TRBD1 reflects the table's D call only, with no check against the DNA. TRBV21-1 is given as a pseudogene. The CDR3 is made up of 15 amino acids. Written as DNA, the CDR3 is TGTGCCAGCGGTGACAGGGGAAACCCGAACACTGAAGCTTTCTTT. This codes for CASGDRGNPNTEAFF.

The rearrangement joins TRBV13 to TRBJ2-5, with 7 bases fitting TRBD1. CDR1 and CDR2 (germline): PRHDT, FYEKMQ (reference sequence). The CDR3 is 14 amino acids. Trimming cost V 5 bases and J 2 bases; bases outside gene matches: 5. The CDR3 is CASSRGTAQETQYF. CDR3 coding DNA: TGTGCCAGCAGCAGAGGGACAGCTCAAGAGACCCAGTACTTC.

The chain uses TRBV10-3 and TRBJ2-3, with D possibly being TRBD1 (5 bases). Trimming removed 4 bases at V and 2 bases at J, with 13 bases between. Germline V gene data show CDR1 as ENHRY and CDR2 as SYGVKD. The CDR3 extends over 15 amino acids. The CDR3, as DNA: TGTGCCATCAGTGTTGCGGACAAGATCACAGATACGCAGTATTTT. Protein: CAISVADKITDTQYF.

The V call is TRBV7-8, the J call TRBJ2-5; 15 bases are a match to TRBD2. The CDR3 is made up of 19 amino acids. CDR1 is SGHVS and CDR2 is FQNEAQ in the germline V gene. Trimming at V came to 5 bases and at J to 0 bases, leaving 10 bases not matched to a gene. As DNA, the CDR3 is TGTGCCAGCAGCGCAGGACTAGCGGGAGGGGATGAGAACCAAGAGACCCAGTACTTC. Translation gives CASSAGLAGGDENQETQYF.

The chain employs TRBV4-2 and TRBJ2-7; 12 bases align to TRBD2. The CDR3 consists of 14 residues. Unmatched junction bases numbered 2, after V lost 4 bases and J lost 4 bases. Germline V lookup: CDR1 LGHNA, CDR2 YNFKEQ. The CDR3: CASSRGLAGYEQYF. The CDR3 DNA follows: TGTGCCAGCAGCCGAGGACTAGCGGGATACGAGCAGTACTTC.

This chain links TRBV28 with TRBJ2-5; D might be TRBD2 (6 bases). Germline V gene data show CDR1 as MDHEN and CDR2 as SYDVKM. Trimming took off 5 bases at V and 4 bases at J, with 17 bases between the two ends. This CDR3 contains 15 residues. CDR3 amino acids: CASSATGLSLETQYF. The CDR3 nucleotides are TGTGCCAGCAGTGCGACGGGACTTAGCCTAGAGACCCAGTACTTC. The complete variable domain, with remaining parts taken from reference TRBV28 and TRBJ2-5, reads DVKVTQSSRYLVKRTGEKVFLECVQDMDHENMFWYRQDPGLGLRLIYFSYDVKMKEKGDIPEGYSVSREKKERFSLILESASTNQTSMYLCASSATGLSLETQYFGPGTRLLVL.

This chain joins TRBV3-1 (or the pseudogene TRBV3-2) and TRBJ1-1, with D uncertain. This CDR3 region has 13 residues. V was trimmed by 3 bases and J by 6 bases, leaving 11 bases between them. Germline lookup yields CDR1 LGHDT and CDR2 YNNKEL (reference sequence). This chain's CDR3 is CASSQVRTAEAFF. CDR3 bases: TGTGCCAGCAGCCAGGTTCGAACAGCTGAAGCTTTCTTT.

The CDR3 DNA sequence: TGTGCCAGCAGCTTGACCTCTAGCGGGGTGTACAATGAGCAGTTCTTC. Amino acids: CASSLTSSGVYNEQFF. The chain links TRBV5-6 to TRBJ2-1; 9 bases agree with TRBD2. Germline V lookup: CDR1 SGHDT, CDR2 YYEEEE. V was clipped by 1 base and J by 4 bases; unmatched bases: 6. The CDR3 covers 16 residues.